Sequencing of this TCR beta chain was carried out in a study of shared clonotypes between healthy human individuals. Study summary: Three plates each covered CD4 naive and memory; CD8 naive two, CD8 memory one. General study points: How much donors shared clonotypes was expected to be affected by sequencing depth. Among the subsets, naive ones generally showed larger estimated richness than memory ones.

Assay execution took place at the deep level. The assay was immunoSEQ multiplex PCR, and TCRdb's table has in-frame clones only and misses some. The sample includes under 700,000 clones, roughly 96% seen only once; the top ten take around 0.12%. Only CD45RO-negative cells positively selected for CCR7 counted as naive CD8 cells, so terminally differentiated effector memory CD45RA+ cells were excluded. Trimming removed 3 bases at V and 7 bases at J, with 7 bases between. The CDR3 extends over 12 amino acids. Germline V lookup: CDR1 MNHEY, CDR2 SMNVEV (reference sequence). As to this clone: Its antigen is not known.

The sample taken for sequencing was naive CD8+ T cells sorted from blood. The genes are TRBV27 and TRBJ2-1, with unresolved D. This TCR was sampled from a woman younger than 45 in good health. CDR3 residues: CASSFSPNEQFF. The CDR3 DNA is TGTGCCAGCAGTTTTTCCCCTAATGAGCAGTTCTTC.